This TCR beta chain is from a study of control samples from healthy donors and cancer patients. This clone has a handful of counts. Sequenced by immunoSEQ multiplex PCR; TCRdb stores in-frame clones only, minus some. This sample carries about 130,000 clones, approximately 90% of them seen once, and the ten largest clones take around 7.9%. The sequenced sample was blood. This receptor was taken from a young man in good health.

CDR3: CASSAQEVGGYTF. The CDR3 DNA sequence: TGTGCCAGCAGTGCACAGGAGGTTGGGGGCTACACCTTC. The chain employs TRBV6-2 or TRBV6-3 and TRBJ1-2, with D possibly matching TRBD1 (5 bases). The germline gives CDR1 MNHEY, CDR2 SVGEGT. This CDR3 is built from 13 residues. V lost 5 bases and J 8 bases, leaving 15 bases between the germline ends.